Sequencing of this T cell receptor beta chain was carried out in a study of human T cells and chemical hapten exposure. Study-wide findings and caveats: No alteration of TCRs above 1 in 1000 frequency was seen with DPC sensitization.

This clonotype was counted many times. Antigen unknown. Noted time point: patch test 1, 2 weeks after DPC sensitization. The treatment is: therapeutic diphenylcyclopropenone sensitization with weekly scalp DPC. Germline CDR1 reads SGHAT; CDR2 reads FQNNGV. The CDR3 length is 11 residues. The ends were cut back, 2 bases at V and 5 bases at J, with 4 bases in the middle. TCRdb independently ran MiXCR on the RACE reads; one entry per CDR3 protein. The sample consists of fewer than 500,000 distinct CDR3 sequences, approximately 5% of them appearing once. The sequences come from whole blood, collected in connection with sensitization to the hapten diphenylcyclopropenone (DPC). The chain combines TRBV11-2 with TRBJ2-7; D gene ambiguous. This clonotype was obtained from a woman aged 45-59 years with alopecia areata. Some clones in this sample may be carry-over from other donors' samples. The CDR3 region is CASSLTNEQYF. The CDR3 DNA sequence: TGTGCCAGCAGCTTAACCAACGAGCAGTACTTC.